The TCR beta chain under discussion was sequenced for a study of relationships among human T cell subsets. Study-wide results and caveats: Clones with over 100 reads held over 60% of CD8+ cytotoxic sequences.

Semiquantitative ARM-PCR amplified T cell receptor alpha and beta CDR3 regions from mRNA. Exponential amplification used communal superprimers after tagged nested gene-specific primers in ARM-PCR. TCRdb analysed the multiplex PCR reads with MiXCR anew, one entry per CDR3 protein. The sample yields some 13,000 distinct CDR3 sequences, around 64% seen once. After CD25, CD56 and CD294 bead selections, the flow-through was collected as Th1 cells. Germline CDR1 is SQVTM and CDR2 is ANQGSEA. V gave up 3 bases and J gave up 5 bases, with 10 bases separating them. This CDR3 region has 12 residues. A remark on this clonotype: Its specificity is unknown.

The TCR sequence derives from a man in his forties in good health. The chain has TRBV29-1 and TRBJ1-2; no definite D call. The sample comprised CD4+ Th1 cells sorted from blood. CDR3 DNA sequence: TGCAGCGTTGATAGTCCGAGATATGGCTACACCTTC. As protein: CSVDSPRYGYTF.